These 32 T cell receptor beta chains were sequenced from one sample in a study of shared clonotypes between healthy human individuals. TCRdb's table, derived via immunoSEQ multiplex PCR, lists solely in-frame clones and lacks some. Counted here are fewer than 1.6 million clones, approximately 98.5% occurring once; the ten biggest clones make up about 0.35%. The specimen was naive CD4+ T cells sorted from blood. Subset indicated: CD45RA+ positively selected. These receptors were obtained from a man younger than 40 in good health.

The rearrangement uses TRBV18 and TRBJ2-1; TRBD1 aligns across 10 bases. There are 17 residues in the CDR3. Germline loops: CDR1 KGHSH, CDR2 LQKENI. Trimming cost V 2 bases and J 2 bases; bases outside gene matches: 6. The CDR3 bases are TGTGCCAGCTCACCAAAGACCGGGACAGGGGCCTACAATGAGCAGTTCTTC. It specifies CASSPKTGTGAYNEQFF.

This chain links TRBV7-2 with TRBJ1-4; D is ambiguous. The CDR3 totals 13 residues. V lost 2 bases, J lost 8 bases, and 9 bases lay in between. The germline V gene encodes CDR1 SGHTA and CDR2 FQGNSA. CDR3 nucleotides: TGTGCCAGCAGCTTATGGGCGGAAGAAAAACTGTTTTTT. As protein: CASSLWAEEKLFF.

The rearrangement uses TRBV7-8 and TRBJ2-1, with TRBD2 matching 9 bases. The V gene's germline CDR1 is SGHVS and CDR2 FQNEAQ. The CDR3 has 16 amino acids. With 2 bases clipped from V and 7 bases from J, the junction kept 9 bases outside the gene matches. The CDR3 coding sequence is TGTGCCAGCAGCTTACCTAGCGGGGTAGGTCGAAATGAGCAGTTCTTC. Amino acid sequence: CASSLPSGVGRNEQFF.

The chain is built from TRBV2 and TRBJ1-5, with D unresolved. The CDR3 totals 15 residues. V dropped 8 bases and J dropped 2 bases, with 16 bases sitting between them. Germline V CDR1 and CDR2: SNHLY, FYNNEI. The CDR3 here is CASSIGRGGNQPQHF. The CDR3 DNA is TGTGCCAGCTCGATAGGGCGGGGAGGCAATCAGCCCCAGCATTTT. Variable domain in full (rest from reference TRBV2 and TRBJ1-5): EPEVTQTPSHQVTQMGQEVILRCVPISNHLYFYWYRQILGQKVEFLVSFYNNEISEKSEIFDDQFSVERPDGSNFTLKIRSTKLEDSAMYFCASSIGRGGNQPQHFGDGTRLSIL.

V gene TRBV28 combines with J gene TRBJ2-5; D remains unclear. Germline assignment: CDR1 MDHEN and CDR2 SYDVKM. The CDR3 is 14 amino acids. V was clipped by 7 bases and J by 5 bases, with 17 bases between them. This CDR3 is CASNSGLGYETQYF. CDR3 DNA: TGTGCCAGCAACTCAGGTCTAGGGTATGAGACCCAGTACTTC.

The rearrangement uses TRBV18 and TRBJ2-7; possibly TRBD1 for D (5 bases). Germline V gene sequence: CDR1 KGHSH, CDR2 LQKENI. The CDR3 contains 13 residues. V lost 4 bases and J 4 bases, leaving 11 bases between the germline ends. CDR3 residues: CASSRIDSYEQYF. The CDR3, as DNA: TGTGCCAGCTCACGAATAGACAGTTACGAGCAGTACTTC.

The chain has TRBV21-1 and TRBJ2-1; TRBD2, the D gene given by the table, was not confirmed from the DNA. TRBV21-1 is described as a pseudogene. This CDR3 has 19 residues. The CDR3 region has the DNA TGTGCCAGCAGCAAAGCGGGACTAGCGGGAGGACGCTCCTACAATGAGCAGTTCTTC. Amino acid sequence: CASSKAGLAGGRSYNEQFF.

The gene calls are TRBV5-1 and TRBJ1-1; D is unclear. Deletions cut 0 bases from V and 11 bases from J, with 11 bases between. This CDR3 has 12 residues. CDR1 is SGHRS and CDR2 is YFSETQ in the germline V gene. The CDR3 coding sequence is TGCGCCAGCAGCTTGGAGGGCCCGGGGGCTTTCTTT. Residues: CASSLEGPGAFF.

The rearrangement uses TRBV2 and TRBJ1-2, with 8 bases matching TRBD1. The V gene end was trimmed by 5 bases and the J gene end by 8 bases; junction bases not matched to a gene: 13. Germline V gene data show CDR1 as SNHLY and CDR2 as FYNNEI. The CDR3 has 15 residues. The CDR3 nucleotides read TGTGCCAGCAGTTACACCATGGACAGGGAGAGAGGCTACACCTTC. Its translation is CASSYTMDRERGYTF.

The gene calls are TRBV28 and TRBJ2-7, with D perhaps being TRBD1 or TRBD2 (5 bases each). V was cut by 11 bases and J by 1 base, with 18 bases left in between. The CDR3 loop spans 14 amino acids. Germline lookup yields CDR1 MDHEN and CDR2 SYDVKM. CDR3 nucleotide sequence: TGTGCCGGCCCCGGGGCAGACCAATCCTACGAGCAGTACTTC. Encoded protein: CAGPGADQSYEQYF.

CDR3 nucleotide sequence: TGTGCCAGCAGCTTAGGCGACAGGGTGGCAGATACGCAGTATTTT. This sequence encodes CASSLGDRVADTQYF. The J gene is TRBJ2-3, the V gene TRBV11-2; 7 bases map to TRBD1. J was trimmed by 4 bases and V by 1 base; bases with no gene match: 5. The CDR3 length is 15 residues. Per germline, CDR1 SGHAT and CDR2 FQNNGV.

The J gene is TRBJ1-4, the V gene TRBV4-1; D uncertain. The CDR3 has 15 amino acids. The germline V gene encodes CDR1 MGHRA and CDR2 YSYEKL. V lost 5 bases, J lost 0 bases, and 10 bases lay in between. The CDR3 loop is CASSRRAATNEKLFF. In nucleotides, the CDR3 is TGCGCCAGCAGCAGGAGGGCTGCAACTAATGAAAAACTGTTTTTT.

The rearrangement links TRBV7-3 to TRBJ2-1; 8 bases map to TRBD2. V was pared by 5 bases and J by 5 bases, with 11 bases of the junction left unmatched. The germline CDR1 and CDR2 sequences are SGHTA and FQGTGA. CDR3 length: 16 amino acids. CDR3 sequence reads: CASSPAGVTLDNEQFF. Here the CDR3 DNA reads TGTGCCAGCAGCCCAGCGGGGGTCACCCTGGACAATGAGCAGTTCTTC.

J is TRBJ2-3 and V is TRBV6-5; tentative D call: TRBD2 (5 bases). Trimming shortened V by 0 bases and J by 0 bases, and 10 bases separated the two germline ends. There are 16 residues in the CDR3. CDR1 and CDR2 from the germline V gene are MNHEY and SVGAGI. The CDR3 reads CASSYSSGYSTDTQYF. The CDR3 nucleotides are TGTGCCAGCAGTTACTCATCGGGGTATAGCACAGATACGCAGTATTTT.

This chain connects TRBV28 to TRBJ2-7; 10 bases match TRBD2. V gave up 8 bases and J gave up 4 bases; unmatched junction bases: 2. Germline V gene sequence: CDR1 MDHEN, CDR2 SYDVKM. This CDR3 contains 12 residues. CDR3 protein: CASQREGYEQYF. CDR3 nucleotides: TGTGCCAGCCAGCGGGAGGGATACGAGCAGTACTTC.

The gene calls are TRBV5-1 and TRBJ1-1; 8 nucleotides match TRBD1. This CDR3 is 13 amino acids long. With 4 bases clipped from V and 8 bases from J, the junction kept 7 bases outside the gene matches. Per the germline V gene, CDR1 is SGHRS and CDR2 is YFSETQ. The CDR3, as DNA: TGCGCCAGCAGCCCGCGGACAGGGCTAGAAGCTTTCTTT. As protein: CASSPRTGLEAFF.

The V and J genes are TRBV11-3 and TRBJ2-7; D gene uncertain. Germline CDR1 SGHNT, CDR2 YENEEA. The ends were cut back, 1 base at V and 0 bases at J, with 10 bases in the middle. This CDR3 region has 15 residues. CDR3 nucleotides: TGTGCCAGCAGCTTAGGTGGGGAAAACTCCTACGAGCAGTACTTC. This codes for CASSLGGENSYEQYF.

The J gene is TRBJ2-2, the V gene TRBV5-4; a weak D match, TRBD2 (6 bases). There are 14 residues in the CDR3. Between the trimmed V and J ends, which lost 5 bases and 6 bases, there was a span of 14 bases. CDR1 SGHNT and CDR2 YYREEE come from the germline V gene (reference sequence). The chain's CDR3 is CASSLHGGSGELFF. The CDR3 coding sequence is TGTGCCAGCAGTCTGCACGGGGGTTCCGGGGAGCTGTTTTTT.

The chain is built from TRBV7-3 and TRBJ2-1, with 8 bases identical to TRBD2. Germline loops: CDR1 SGHTA, CDR2 FQGTGA. J gave up 10 bases and V 3 bases, and 11 bases lay outside the gene matches. This CDR3 has 15 amino acids. The CDR3 is CASSFSSGGEGEQFF. CDR3 bases: TGTGCCAGCAGCTTTTCCAGCGGGGGCGAAGGAGAGCAGTTCTTC.

The V and J genes are TRBV30 and TRBJ2-6; 7 bases line up with TRBD1. J was trimmed by 1 base and V by 0 bases; bases with no gene match: 9. The CDR3 loop spans 18 amino acids. Germline V gene lookup returns CDR1 GTSNPN and CDR2 SVGIG (reference sequence). The CDR3: CAWSVVRGLGSGANVLTF. CDR3 sequence (DNA): TGTGCCTGGAGTGTAGTTAGGGGGCTCGGGTCTGGGGCCAACGTCCTGACTTTC.

In regard to this clone: The same CDR3 also results from other DNA sequences found in this sample. The J gene is TRBJ1-3, the V gene TRBV5-1; possible D gene TRBD1, 6 bases. This CDR3 has 14 amino acids. Trimming cost V 0 bases and J 2 bases, with 6 bases left between them. Germline V gene data show CDR1 as SGHRS and CDR2 as YFSETQ. The DNA for the CDR3 is TGCGCCAGCAGCTTGGGACAGGCTGGAAACACCATATATTTT. Protein product: CASSLGQAGNTIYF.

The rearrangement links TRBV11-2 to TRBJ1-1, with 8 bases fitting TRBD1. The CDR3 runs 16 residues. V gave up 1 base and J gave up 5 bases; unmatched junction bases: 9. Germline CDR1 SGHAT, CDR2 FQNNGV. The CDR3 sequence is CASSLGATGERTEAFF. Here the CDR3 DNA reads TGTGCCAGCAGCTTAGGGGCGACAGGGGAGCGGACTGAAGCTTTCTTT.

The gene calls are TRBV7-3 and TRBJ2-6; tentative D call: TRBD2 (7 bases). CDR3 length: 20 residues. The V gene's germline CDR1 is SGHTA and CDR2 FQGTGA. The V and J ends lost 5 bases and 0 bases respectively, with 23 bases between them. CDR3 protein: CASSPTGSGGLGSGANVLTF. The DNA for the CDR3 is TGTGCCAGCAGCCCGACCGGGTCGGGGGGCTTAGGCTCTGGGGCCAACGTCCTGACTTTC.

V and J are TRBV4-1 and TRBJ1-3; possible D gene TRBD1, 5 bases. From germline, CDR1 is MGHRA and CDR2 YSYEKL. The CDR3 loop spans 15 amino acids. With 2 bases removed from V and 5 bases from J, the gap between germline ends came to 13 bases. CDR3 in amino acids: CASSQSGGGRNTIYF. The CDR3 DNA follows: TGCGCCAGCAGCCAATCCGGCGGGGGTAGAAACACCATATATTTT.

The chain combines TRBV4-2 with TRBJ1-2; D call uncertain. The CDR3 runs 14 residues. CDR1 is LGHNA and CDR2 is YNFKEQ in the germline V gene. Trimming shortened V by 0 bases and J by 7 bases, and 12 bases separated the two germline ends. CDR3 residues: CASSQEEGKRGYTF. In DNA form, the CDR3 reads TGTGCCAGCAGCCAAGAAGAAGGGAAACGTGGCTACACCTTC.

This rearrangement joins TRBV5-1 to TRBJ2-7, with TRBD1 matching over 8 bases. J gave up 0 bases and V 4 bases, and 3 bases lay outside the gene matches. The CDR3 has 14 amino acids. Germline V lookup: CDR1 SGHRS, CDR2 YFSETQ. In nucleotides, the CDR3 is TGCGCCAGCAGCAAGGACAGGGTCTCCTACGAGCAGTACTTC. This codes for CASSKDRVSYEQYF. The full variable domain, completed using reference TRBV5-1 and TRBJ2-7, is KAGVTQTPRYLIKTRGQQVTLSCSPISGHRSVSWYQQTPGQGLQFLFEYFSETQRNKGNFPGRFSGRQFSNSRSEMNVSTLELGDSALYLCASSKDRVSYEQYFGPGTRLTVT.

Worth noting for this clone: Other DNA sequences from this sample encode an identical CDR3 as well. The chain uses TRBV10-3 and TRBJ2-2; D remains unclear. The CDR3 spans 14 residues. Looked up from germline, CDR1 is ENHRY and CDR2 is SYGVKD. V lost 0 bases, J lost 6 bases, and 8 bases lay in between. CDR3 sequence (DNA): TGTGCCATCAGTGAGTCCGGGCAGCCCGGGGAGCTGTTTTTT. Translated: CAISESGQPGELFF.

This clone occurred once. The chain combines TRBV5-4 with TRBJ2-7, with D perhaps matching TRBD2 (5 bases). Trimming took off 0 bases at V and 0 bases at J, with 19 bases between the two ends. The CDR3 contains 18 residues. Looked up from germline, CDR1 is SGHNT and CDR2 is YYREEE (reference sequence). CDR3: CASSLALNGRRISYEQYF. The CDR3 DNA reads TGTGCCAGCAGCTTGGCTCTAAATGGGAGAAGGATCTCCTACGAGCAGTACTTC. Full variable domain (outside the CDR3, taken from reference TRBV5-4 and TRBJ2-7): ETGVTQSPTHLIKTRGQQVTLRCSSQSGHNTVSWYQQALGQGPQFIFQYYREEENGRGNFPPRFSGLQFPNYSSELNVNALELDDSALYLCASSLALNGRRISYEQYFGPGTRLTVT.

The J gene is TRBJ1-2, the V gene TRBV18, with D hard to call. CDR3 length equals 14 residues. The V end lost 6 bases, the J end lost 1 base, and 12 bases lay between the germline ends. Germline V CDR1 and CDR2: KGHSH, LQKENI. Written as DNA, the CDR3 is TGTGCCAGCTCTCCTATGGGTAATAACTATGGCTACACCTTC. Translation gives CASSPMGNNYGYTF. The full variable domain, completed using reference TRBV18 and TRBJ1-2, is NAGVMQNPRHLVRRRGQEARLRCSPMKGHSHVYWYRQLPEEGLKFMVYLQKENIIDESGMPKERFSAEFPKEGPSILRIQQVVRGDSAAYFCASSPMGNNYGYTFGSGTRLTVV.

The chain is built from TRBV7-9 and TRBJ2-1; D is unresolved. The germline V gene has CDR1 SEHNR and CDR2 FQNEAQ (reference sequence). The CDR3 extends over 13 amino acids. The germline V and J ends were trimmed by 11 bases and 7 bases, with 18 bases remaining between them. The CDR3 region is CALQAGRLNEQFF. CDR3 coding DNA: TGTGCCCTCCAGGCAGGACGGTTGAATGAGCAGTTCTTC.

This rearrangement joins TRBV29-1 to TRBJ2-5, with 8 nucleotides matching TRBD2. V lost 6 bases, J lost 5 bases, and 5 bases stayed unmatched. The CDR3 contains 12 residues. Germline V gene data show CDR1 as SQVTM and CDR2 as ANQGSEA. The CDR3 is CSVSGGAETQYF. CDR3 coding DNA: TGCAGCGTCTCGGGGGGGGCCGAGACCCAGTACTTC.

V gene TRBV19 combines with J gene TRBJ1-2, with D hard to call. Trimming left V 5 bases short and J 4 bases short, with 8 bases between. The CDR3 is 12 amino acids. Per the germline V gene, CDR1 is LNHDA and CDR2 is SQIVND (reference sequence). CDR3 in amino acids: CASSDLLYGYTF. The CDR3 DNA is TGTGCCAGTAGTGACTTACTCTATGGCTACACCTTC.